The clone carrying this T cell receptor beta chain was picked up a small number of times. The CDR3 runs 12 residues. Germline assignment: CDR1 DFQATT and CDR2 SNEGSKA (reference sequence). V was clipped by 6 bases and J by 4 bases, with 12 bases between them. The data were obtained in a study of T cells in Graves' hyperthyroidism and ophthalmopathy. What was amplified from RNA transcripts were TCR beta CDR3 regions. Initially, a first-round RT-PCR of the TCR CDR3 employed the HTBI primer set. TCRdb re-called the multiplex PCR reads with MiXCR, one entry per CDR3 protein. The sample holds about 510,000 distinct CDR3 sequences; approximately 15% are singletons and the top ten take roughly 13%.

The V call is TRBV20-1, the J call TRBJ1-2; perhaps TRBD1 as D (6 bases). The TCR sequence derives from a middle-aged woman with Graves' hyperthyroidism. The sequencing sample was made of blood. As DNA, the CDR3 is TGCAGTGCAAAAGGGGGTTCCTATGGCTACACCTTC. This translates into CSAKGGSYGYTF.